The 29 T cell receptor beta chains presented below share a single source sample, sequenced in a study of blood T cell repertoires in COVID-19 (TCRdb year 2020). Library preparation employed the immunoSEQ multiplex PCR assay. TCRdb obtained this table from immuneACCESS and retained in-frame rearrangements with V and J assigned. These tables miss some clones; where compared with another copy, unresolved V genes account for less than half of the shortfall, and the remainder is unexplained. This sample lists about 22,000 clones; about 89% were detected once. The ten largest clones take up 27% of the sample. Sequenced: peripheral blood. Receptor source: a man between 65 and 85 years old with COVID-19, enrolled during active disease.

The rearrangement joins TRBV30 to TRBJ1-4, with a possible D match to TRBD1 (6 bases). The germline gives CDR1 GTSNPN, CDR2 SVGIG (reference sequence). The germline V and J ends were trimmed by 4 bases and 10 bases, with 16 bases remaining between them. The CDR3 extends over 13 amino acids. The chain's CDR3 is CAWTAQGLGKLFF. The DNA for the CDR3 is TGTGCCTGGACTGCACAGGGATTAGGAAAACTGTTTTTT.

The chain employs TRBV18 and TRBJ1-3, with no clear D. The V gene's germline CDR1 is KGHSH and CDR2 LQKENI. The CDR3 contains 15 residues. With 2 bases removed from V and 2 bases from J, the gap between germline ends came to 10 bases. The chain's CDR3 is CASSPDWRAGNTIYF. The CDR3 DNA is TGTGCCAGCTCACCAGATTGGAGAGCTGGAAACACCATATATTTT.

The CDR3 nucleotides read TGTGCCAGTAGTAAAGTGTTTCGGGACTATGGCTACACCTTC. The encoded protein is CASSKVFRDYGYTF. The rearrangement links TRBV19 to TRBJ1-2; D remains ambiguous. In germline, CDR1 is LNHDA, CDR2 SQIVND (reference sequence). This CDR3 spans 14 amino acids. V dropped 4 bases and J dropped 3 bases, with 12 bases sitting between them.

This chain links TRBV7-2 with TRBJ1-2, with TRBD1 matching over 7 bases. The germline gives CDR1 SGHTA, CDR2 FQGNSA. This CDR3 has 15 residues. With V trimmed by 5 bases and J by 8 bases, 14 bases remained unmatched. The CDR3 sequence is CASSPSQGQTGGYTF. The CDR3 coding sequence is TGTGCCAGCAGCCCCTCCCAGGGACAGACGGGCGGCTACACCTTC. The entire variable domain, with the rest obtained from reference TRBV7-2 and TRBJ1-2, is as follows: GAGVSQSPSNKVTEKGKDVELRCDPISGHTALYWYRQSLGQGLEFLIYFQGNSAPDKSGLPSDRFSAERTGGSVSTLTIQRTQQEDSAVYLCASSPSQGQTGGYTFGSGTRLTVV.

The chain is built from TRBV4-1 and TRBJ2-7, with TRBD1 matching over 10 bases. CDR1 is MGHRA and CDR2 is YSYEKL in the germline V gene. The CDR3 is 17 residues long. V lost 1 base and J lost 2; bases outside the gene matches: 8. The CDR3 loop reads CASSQAPGTGAPYEQYF. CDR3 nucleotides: TGCGCCAGCAGCCAAGCCCCCGGGACAGGGGCACCCTACGAGCAGTACTTC.

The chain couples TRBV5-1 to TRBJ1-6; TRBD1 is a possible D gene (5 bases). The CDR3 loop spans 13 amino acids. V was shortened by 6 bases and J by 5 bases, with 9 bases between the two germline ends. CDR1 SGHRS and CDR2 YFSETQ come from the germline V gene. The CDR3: CASKGSDNSPLHF. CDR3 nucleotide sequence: TGCGCCAGCAAGGGGTCGGATAATTCACCCCTCCACTTT.

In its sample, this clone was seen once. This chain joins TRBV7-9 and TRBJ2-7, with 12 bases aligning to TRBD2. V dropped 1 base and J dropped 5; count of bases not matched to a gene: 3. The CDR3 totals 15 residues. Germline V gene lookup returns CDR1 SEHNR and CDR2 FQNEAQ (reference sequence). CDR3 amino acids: CASSLVTSGRNEQYF. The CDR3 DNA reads TGTGCCAGCAGCTTAGTTACTAGCGGGAGGAACGAGCAGTACTTC.

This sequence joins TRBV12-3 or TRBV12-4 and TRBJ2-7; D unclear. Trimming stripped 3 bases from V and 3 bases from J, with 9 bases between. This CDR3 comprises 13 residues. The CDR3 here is CASSLYADYEQYF. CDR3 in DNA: TGTGCCAGCAGTTTGTATGCAGACTACGAGCAGTACTTC.

CDR3 coding DNA: TGCAGTGCCAGGTGGGCAGATACGCAGTATTTT. Encoded protein: CSARWADTQYF. The chain uses TRBV20-1 and TRBJ2-3, with D unclear. CDR3 length equals 11 residues. Germline CDR1 and CDR2: DFQATT and SNEGSKA (reference sequence). V was shortened by 6 bases and J by 4 bases, with 8 bases between the two germline ends.

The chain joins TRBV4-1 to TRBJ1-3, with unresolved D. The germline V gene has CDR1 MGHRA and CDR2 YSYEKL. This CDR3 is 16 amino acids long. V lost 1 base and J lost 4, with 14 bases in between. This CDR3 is CASSQAFPSSGNTIYF. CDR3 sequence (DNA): TGCGCCAGCAGCCAAGCCTTTCCCTCTTCGGGAAACACCATATATTTT.

CDR3 coding DNA: TGTGCCAGCAGCTTCCCAGGGGCGAACACTGAAGCTTTCTTT. It codes for CASSFPGANTEAFF. The chain couples TRBV7-9 to TRBJ1-1; D may be TRBD1 (6 bases). From germline, CDR1 is SEHNR and CDR2 FQNEAQ (reference sequence). This CDR3 has 14 amino acids. Trimming cost V 3 bases and J 1 base, with 9 bases left between them.

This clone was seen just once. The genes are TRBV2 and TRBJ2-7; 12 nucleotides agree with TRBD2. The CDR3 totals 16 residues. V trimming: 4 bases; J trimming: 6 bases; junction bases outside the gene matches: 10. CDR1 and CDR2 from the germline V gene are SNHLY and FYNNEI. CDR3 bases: TGTGCCAGCAGTGGGACTAGCGGGGAACGACCTCTCGAGCAGTACTTC. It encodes CASSGTSGERPLEQYF.

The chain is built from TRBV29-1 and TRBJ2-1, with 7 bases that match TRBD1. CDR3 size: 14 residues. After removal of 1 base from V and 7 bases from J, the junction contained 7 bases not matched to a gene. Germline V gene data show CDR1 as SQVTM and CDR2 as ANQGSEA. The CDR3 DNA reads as TGCAGCGTTGAAGTAGGGGGCATCGATAATGAGCAGTTCTTC. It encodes CSVEVGGIDNEQFF.

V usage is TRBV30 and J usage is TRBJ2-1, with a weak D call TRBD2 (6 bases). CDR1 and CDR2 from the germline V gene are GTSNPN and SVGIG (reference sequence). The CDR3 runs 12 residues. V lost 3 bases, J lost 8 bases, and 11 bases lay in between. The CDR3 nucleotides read TGTGCCTGGAGCCCGGCGGGATATGAGCAGTTCTTC. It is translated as CAWSPAGYEQFF.

CDR3 in amino acids: CASSLAGLYAGELFF. The CDR3 DNA follows: TGTGCCAGCAGCTTAGCTGGCTTATATGCCGGGGAGCTGTTTTTT. This chain links TRBV7-9 with TRBJ2-2; D gene ambiguous. Trimming pared 0 bases from V and 6 bases from J, leaving 11 bases between. CDR3 length: 15 amino acids. Looked up from germline, CDR1 is SEHNR and CDR2 is FQNEAQ (reference sequence).

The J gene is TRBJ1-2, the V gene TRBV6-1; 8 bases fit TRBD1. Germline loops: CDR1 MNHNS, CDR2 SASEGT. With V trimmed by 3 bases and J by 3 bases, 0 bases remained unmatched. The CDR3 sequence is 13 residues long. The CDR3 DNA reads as TGTGCCAGCAGTGACAGGGGGCACTATGGCTACACCTTC. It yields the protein CASSDRGHYGYTF.

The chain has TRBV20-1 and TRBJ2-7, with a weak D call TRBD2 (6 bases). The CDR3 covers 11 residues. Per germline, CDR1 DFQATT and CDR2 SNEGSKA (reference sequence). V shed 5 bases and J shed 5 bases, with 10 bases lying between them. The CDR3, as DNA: TGCAGTGCTCCTCGGGGGAACGAGCAGTACTTC. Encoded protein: CSAPRGNEQYF.

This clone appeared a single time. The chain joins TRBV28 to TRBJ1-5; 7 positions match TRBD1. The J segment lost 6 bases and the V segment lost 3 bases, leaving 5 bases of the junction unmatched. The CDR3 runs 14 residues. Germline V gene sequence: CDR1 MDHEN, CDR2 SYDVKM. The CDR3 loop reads CASSFQDRLQPQHF. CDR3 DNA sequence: TGTGCCAGCAGTTTTCAGGACAGGCTTCAGCCCCAGCATTTT.

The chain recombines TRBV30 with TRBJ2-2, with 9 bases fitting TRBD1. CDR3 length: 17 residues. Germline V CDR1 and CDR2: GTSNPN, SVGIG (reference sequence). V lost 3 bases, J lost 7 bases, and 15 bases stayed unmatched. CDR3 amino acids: CAWSILGQGFVGGELFF. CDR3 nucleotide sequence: TGTGCCTGGAGCATCCTAGGACAGGGGTTCGTTGGCGGGGAGCTGTTTTTT.

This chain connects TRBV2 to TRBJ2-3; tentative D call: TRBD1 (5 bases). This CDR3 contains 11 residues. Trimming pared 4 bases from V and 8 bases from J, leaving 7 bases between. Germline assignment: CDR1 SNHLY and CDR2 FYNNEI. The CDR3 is CASSARGTQYF. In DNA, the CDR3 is TGTGCCAGCAGTGCTAGGGGTACGCAGTATTTT. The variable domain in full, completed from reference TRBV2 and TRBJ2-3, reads EPEVTQTPSHQVTQMGQEVILRCVPISNHLYFYWYRQILGQKVEFLVSFYNNEISEKSEIFDDQFSVERPDGSNFTLKIRSTKLEDSAMYFCASSARGTQYFGPGTRLTVL.

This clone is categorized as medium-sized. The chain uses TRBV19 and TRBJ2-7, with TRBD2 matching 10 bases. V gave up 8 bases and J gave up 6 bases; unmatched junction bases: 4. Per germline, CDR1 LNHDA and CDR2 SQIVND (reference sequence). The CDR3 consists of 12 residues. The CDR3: CASSSGGGEQYF. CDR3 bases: TGTGCCAGTTCTAGCGGGGGAGGCGAGCAGTACTTC.

As DNA, the CDR3 is TGCGCCAGCAGCTTGGAAGCGGCAGAGACCCAGTACTTC. Its protein is CASSLEAAETQYF. This chain uses TRBV5-1 with TRBJ2-5; TRBD2 might be the D (5 bases). Germline CDR1 SGHRS, CDR2 YFSETQ. Trimming removed 0 bases from V and 4 bases from J, with 7 bases in between. This CDR3 is 13 amino acids long. The whole variable domain, filled in from reference TRBV5-1 and TRBJ2-5, reads KAGVTQTPRYLIKTRGQQVTLSCSPISGHRSVSWYQQTPGQGLQFLFEYFSETQRNKGNFPGRFSGRQFSNSRSEMNVSTLELGDSALYLCASSLEAAETQYFGPGTRLLVL.

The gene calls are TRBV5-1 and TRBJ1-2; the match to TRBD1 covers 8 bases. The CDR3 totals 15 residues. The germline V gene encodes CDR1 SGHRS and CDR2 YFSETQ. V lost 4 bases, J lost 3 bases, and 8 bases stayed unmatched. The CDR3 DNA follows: TGCGCCAGCAGCCCTACAGGGGGTTTCTACTATGGCTACACCTTC. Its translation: CASSPTGGFYYGYTF.

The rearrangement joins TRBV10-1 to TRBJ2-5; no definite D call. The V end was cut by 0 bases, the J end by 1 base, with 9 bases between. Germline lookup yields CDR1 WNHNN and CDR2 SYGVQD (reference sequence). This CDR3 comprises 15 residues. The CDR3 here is CASSESPISQETQYF. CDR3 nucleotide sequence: TGCGCCAGCAGTGAGTCGCCGATTAGCCAAGAGACCCAGTACTTC.

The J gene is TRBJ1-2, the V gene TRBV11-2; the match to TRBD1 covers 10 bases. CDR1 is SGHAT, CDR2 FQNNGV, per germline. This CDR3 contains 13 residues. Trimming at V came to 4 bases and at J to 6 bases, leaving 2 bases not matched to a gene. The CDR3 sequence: CASSSTGGNGYTF. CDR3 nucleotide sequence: TGTGCCAGCAGCTCGACAGGGGGCAATGGCTACACCTTC.

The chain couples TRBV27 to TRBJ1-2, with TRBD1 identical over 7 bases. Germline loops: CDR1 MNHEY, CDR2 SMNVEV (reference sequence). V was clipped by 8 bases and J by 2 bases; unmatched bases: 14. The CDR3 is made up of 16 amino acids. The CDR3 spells CASGPNSGTENYGYTF. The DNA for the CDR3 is TGTGCCAGCGGCCCGAACTCAGGGACAGAGAACTATGGCTACACCTTC.

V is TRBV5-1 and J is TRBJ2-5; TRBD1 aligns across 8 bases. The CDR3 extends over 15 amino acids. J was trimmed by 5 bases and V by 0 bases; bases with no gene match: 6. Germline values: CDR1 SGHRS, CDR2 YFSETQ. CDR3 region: CASSLGLTGEETQYF. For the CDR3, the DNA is TGCGCCAGCAGCTTGGGTTTGACAGGGGAGGAGACCCAGTACTTC.

In DNA form, the CDR3 reads TGTGCCAGCAGCTTCGGGACAGGGAATGAAAAACTGTTTTTT. It translates to CASSFGTGNEKLFF. The chain carries TRBV7-9 and TRBJ1-4; TRBD1 matches 9 bases. This CDR3 contains 14 residues. Germline V gene data show CDR1 as SEHNR and CDR2 as FQNEAQ (reference sequence). V trimming: 3 bases; J trimming: 5 bases; junction bases outside the gene matches: 1.

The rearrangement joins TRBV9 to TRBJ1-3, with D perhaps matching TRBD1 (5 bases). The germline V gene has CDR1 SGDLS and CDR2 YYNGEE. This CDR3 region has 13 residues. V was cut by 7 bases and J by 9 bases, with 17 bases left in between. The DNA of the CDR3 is TGTGCCAGCTTGGGGCGGAATGTGGGCACCATATATTTT. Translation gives CASLGRNVGTIYF.